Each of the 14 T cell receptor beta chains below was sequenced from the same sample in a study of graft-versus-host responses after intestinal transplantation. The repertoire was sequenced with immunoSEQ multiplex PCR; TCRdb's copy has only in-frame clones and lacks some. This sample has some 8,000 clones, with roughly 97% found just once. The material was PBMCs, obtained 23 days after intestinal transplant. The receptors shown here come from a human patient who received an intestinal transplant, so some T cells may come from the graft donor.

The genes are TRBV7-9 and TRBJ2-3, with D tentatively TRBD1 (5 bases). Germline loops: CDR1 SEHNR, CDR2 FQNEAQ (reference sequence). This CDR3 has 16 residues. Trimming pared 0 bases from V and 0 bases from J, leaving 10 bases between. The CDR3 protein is CASSLAGHPSTDTQYF. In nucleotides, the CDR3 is TGTGCCAGCAGCTTAGCCGGACATCCTAGCACAGATACGCAGTATTTT.

CDR3 residues: CASSVEGLAYPPDTQYF. In DNA form, the CDR3 reads TGTGCCAGCAGCGTAGAGGGACTAGCGTACCCGCCAGATACGCAGTATTTT. The genes are TRBV9 and TRBJ2-3, with 10 bases lining up with TRBD2. Per germline, CDR1 SGDLS and CDR2 YYNGEE. Losses at the gene ends were 0 bases for V and 4 bases for J; bases not matched to a gene: 8. The CDR3 sequence is 17 residues long.

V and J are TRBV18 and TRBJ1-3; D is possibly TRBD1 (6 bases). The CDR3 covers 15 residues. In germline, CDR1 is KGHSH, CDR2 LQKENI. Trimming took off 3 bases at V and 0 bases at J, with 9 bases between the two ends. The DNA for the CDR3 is TGTGCCAGCTCACCTGGAGGGGGCTCTGGAAACACCATATATTTT. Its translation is CASSPGGGSGNTIYF.

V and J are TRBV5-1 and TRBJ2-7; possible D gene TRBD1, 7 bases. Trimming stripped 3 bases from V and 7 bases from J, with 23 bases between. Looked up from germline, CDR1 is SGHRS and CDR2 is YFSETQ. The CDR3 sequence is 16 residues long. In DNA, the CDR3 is TGCGCCAGCAGCTCGTTCGCAGGGGGGCCCGCCCTTGAGCAGTACTTC. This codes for CASSSFAGGPALEQYF.

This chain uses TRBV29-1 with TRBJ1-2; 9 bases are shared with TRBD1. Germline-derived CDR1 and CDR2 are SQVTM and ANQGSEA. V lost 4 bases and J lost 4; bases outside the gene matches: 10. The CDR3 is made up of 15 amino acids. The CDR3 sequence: CSVARGDREVYGYTF. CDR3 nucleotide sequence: TGCAGCGTTGCTAGGGGGGACAGGGAGGTCTATGGCTACACCTTC.

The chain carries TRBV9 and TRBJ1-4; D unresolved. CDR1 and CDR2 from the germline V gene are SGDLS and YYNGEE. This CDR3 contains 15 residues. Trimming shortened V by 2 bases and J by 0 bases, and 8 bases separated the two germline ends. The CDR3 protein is CASSVTPATNEKLFF. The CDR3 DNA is TGTGCCAGCAGCGTCACACCCGCAACTAATGAAAAACTGTTTTTT.

DNA for the CDR3: TGTGCCAGCAGATACCTCGCGGACAGGCAAACTGAAGCTTTCTTT. Its translation is CASRYLADRQTEAFF. The rearrangement uses TRBV28 and TRBJ1-1; 7 bases align to TRBD1. V dropped 6 bases and J dropped 5; count of bases not matched to a gene: 12. Per the germline V gene, CDR1 is MDHEN and CDR2 is SYDVKM. The CDR3 is 15 residues long.

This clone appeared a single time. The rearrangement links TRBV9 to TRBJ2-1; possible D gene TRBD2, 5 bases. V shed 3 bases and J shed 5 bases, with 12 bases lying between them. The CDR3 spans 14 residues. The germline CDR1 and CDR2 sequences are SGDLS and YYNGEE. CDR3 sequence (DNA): TGTGCCAGCAGCGACCGGGGTGACCACAATGAGCAGTTCTTC. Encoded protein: CASSDRGDHNEQFF. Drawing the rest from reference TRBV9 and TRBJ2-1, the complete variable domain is DSGVTQTPKHLITATGQRVTLRCSPRSGDLSVYWYQQSLDQGLQFLIQYYNGEERAKGNILERFSAQQFPDLHSELNLSSLELGDSALYFCASSDRGDHNEQFFGPGTRLTVL.

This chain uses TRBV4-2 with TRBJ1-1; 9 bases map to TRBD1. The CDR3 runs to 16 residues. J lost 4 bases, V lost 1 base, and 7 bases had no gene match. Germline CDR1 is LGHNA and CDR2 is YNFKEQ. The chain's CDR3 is CASSQANRGRATEAFF. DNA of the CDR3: TGTGCCAGCAGCCAAGCGAACAGGGGGCGCGCCACTGAAGCTTTCTTT.

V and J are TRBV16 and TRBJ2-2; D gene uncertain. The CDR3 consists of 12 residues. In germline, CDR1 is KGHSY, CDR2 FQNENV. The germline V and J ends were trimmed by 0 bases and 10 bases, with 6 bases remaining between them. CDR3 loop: CASSQSREELFF. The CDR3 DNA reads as TGTGCCAGCAGCCAATCTAGAGAGGAGCTGTTTTTT. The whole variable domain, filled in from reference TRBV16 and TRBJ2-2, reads GEEVAQTPKHLVRGEGQKAKLYCAPIKGHSYVFWYQQVLKNEFKFLISFQNENVFDETGMPKERFSAKCLPNSPCSLEIQATKLEDSAVYFCASSQSREELFFGEGSRLTVL.

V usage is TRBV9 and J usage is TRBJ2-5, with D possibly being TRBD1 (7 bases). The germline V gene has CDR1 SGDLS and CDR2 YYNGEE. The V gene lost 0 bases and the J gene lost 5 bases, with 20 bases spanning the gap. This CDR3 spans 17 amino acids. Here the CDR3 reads CASSVADRGGGGETQYF. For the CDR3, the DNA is TGTGCCAGCAGCGTAGCGGATCGGGGCGGAGGGGGCGAGACCCAGTACTTC.

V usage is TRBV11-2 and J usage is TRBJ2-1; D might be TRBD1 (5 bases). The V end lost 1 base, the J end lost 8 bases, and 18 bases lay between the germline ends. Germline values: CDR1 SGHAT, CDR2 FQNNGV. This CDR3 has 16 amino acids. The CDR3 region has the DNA TGTGCCAGCAGCTTAGGGCAAACGCTAGGGGAAGATGAGCAGTTCTTC. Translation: CASSLGQTLGEDEQFF.

The CDR3 loop reads CASSLGSRPFEQYF. DNA for the CDR3: TGTGCCAGCAGCTTAGGATCCCGTCCTTTCGAGCAGTACTTC. The chain is built from TRBV7-3 and TRBJ2-7; no clear D. CDR1 SGHTA and CDR2 FQGTGA come from the germline V gene. Trimming stripped 2 bases from V and 6 bases from J, with 14 bases between. This CDR3 comprises 14 residues.

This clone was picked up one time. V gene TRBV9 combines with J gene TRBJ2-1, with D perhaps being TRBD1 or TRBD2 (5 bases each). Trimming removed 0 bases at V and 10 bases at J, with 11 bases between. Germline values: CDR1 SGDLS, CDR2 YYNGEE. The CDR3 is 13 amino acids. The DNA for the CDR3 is TGTGCCAGCAGCGTAGTAGGTTGGGGGGAGCAGTTCTTC. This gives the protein CASSVVGWGEQFF.